One and the same sample provided the 2 T cell receptor beta chains below, sequenced in a study of blood T cell repertoires in COVID-19. Measured with immunoSEQ multiplex PCR; TCRdb has only the in-frame clones, and not every one. The sample has a few hundred thousand clones, more than 75% seen once. The material sequenced was peripheral blood. These receptors were obtained from a man aged 35-49 years who had recovered from COVID-19.

The rearrangement uses TRBV6-2 or TRBV6-3 and TRBJ1-5, with 7 bases fitting TRBD1. V lost 6 bases and J lost 1; bases outside the gene matches: 6. Germline CDR1 MNHEY, CDR2 SVGEGT. The CDR3 is 15 amino acids. CDR3 protein: CASSLAGGSNQPQHF. The DNA for the CDR3 is TGTGCCAGCAGCCTGGCAGGGGGGAGCAATCAGCCCCAGCATTTT.

This chain joins TRBV2 and TRBJ1-2; TRBD1 matches at 7 bases. CDR3 size: 13 residues. Losses at the gene ends were 1 base for V and 6 bases for J; bases not matched to a gene: 2. Looked up from germline, CDR1 is SNHLY and CDR2 is FYNNEI. CDR3 sequence (DNA): TGTGCCAGCAGTGAAGAGGGGGCGCATGGCTACACCTTC. This translates into CASSEEGAHGYTF.